The subject of this entry is one T cell receptor beta chain. Authors' analysis steps: Reference gene primer amplification gave nucleated cell count estimates. TCRdb's table, derived via immunoSEQ multiplex PCR, lists solely in-frame clones and lacks some. The V and J calls and the clone size are those of that table, but D and trimming were determined from the DNA. The table shows some 270,000 clones, with about 85% occurring only once. The data derive from a study of blood T cell repertoires in COVID-19. About the study: T cells, B-cell-depleted T cells, or PBMCs supplied cDNA or gDNA.

The clonotype comes from a human donor with COVID-19, enrolled during active disease. The donor label of this sample is uncertain. Material: peripheral blood.

CDR3 loop: CASSLRGGGEKLFF. As DNA, the CDR3 is TGTGCCAGCAGCTTGAGAGGGGGGGGTGAAAAACTGTTTTTT. The chain recombines TRBV5-4 with TRBJ1-4; TRBD1 might be the D (6 bases). V shed 1 base and J shed 7 bases, with 11 bases lying between them. The CDR3 totals 14 residues. Germline CDR1 and CDR2: SGHNT and YYREEE (reference sequence). The entire variable domain, with the rest obtained from reference TRBV5-4 and TRBJ1-4, is as follows: ETGVTQSPTHLIKTRGQQVTLRCSSQSGHNTVSWYQQALGQGPQFIFQYYREEENGRGNFPPRFSGLQFPNYSSELNVNALELDDSALYLCASSLRGGGEKLFFGSGTQLSVL.